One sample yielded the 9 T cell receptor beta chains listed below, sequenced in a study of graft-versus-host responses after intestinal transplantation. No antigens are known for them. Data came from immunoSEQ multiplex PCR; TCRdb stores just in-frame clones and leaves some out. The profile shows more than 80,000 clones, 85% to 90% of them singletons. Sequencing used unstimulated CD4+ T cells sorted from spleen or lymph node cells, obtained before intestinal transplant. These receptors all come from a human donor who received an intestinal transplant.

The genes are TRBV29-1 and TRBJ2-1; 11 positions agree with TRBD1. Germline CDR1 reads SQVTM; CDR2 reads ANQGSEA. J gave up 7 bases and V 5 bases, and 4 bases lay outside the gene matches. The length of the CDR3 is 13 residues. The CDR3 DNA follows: TGCAGCGTTTCCGGGACAGGGGGAAATGAGCAGTTCTTC. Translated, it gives CSVSGTGGNEQFF.

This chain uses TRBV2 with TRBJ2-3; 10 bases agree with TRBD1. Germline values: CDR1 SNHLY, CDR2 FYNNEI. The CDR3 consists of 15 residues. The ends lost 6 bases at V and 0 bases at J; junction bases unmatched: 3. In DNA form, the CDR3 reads TGTGCCAGCAGCGGGACAGGGGCAAGCACAGATACGCAGTATTTT. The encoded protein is CASSGTGASTDTQYF.

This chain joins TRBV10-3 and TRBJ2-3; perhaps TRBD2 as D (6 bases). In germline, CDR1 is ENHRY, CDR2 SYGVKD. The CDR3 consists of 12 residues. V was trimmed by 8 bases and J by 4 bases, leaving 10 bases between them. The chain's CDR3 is CAIGPGADTQYF. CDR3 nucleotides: TGTGCCATCGGGCCGGGAGCAGATACGCAGTATTTT.

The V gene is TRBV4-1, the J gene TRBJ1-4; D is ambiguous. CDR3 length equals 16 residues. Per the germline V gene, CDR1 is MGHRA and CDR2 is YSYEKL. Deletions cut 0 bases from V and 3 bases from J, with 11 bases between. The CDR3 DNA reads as TGCGCCAGCAGCCAAGACAGCGGGTGGTCTAATGAAAAACTGTTTTTT. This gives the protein CASSQDSGWSNEKLFF.

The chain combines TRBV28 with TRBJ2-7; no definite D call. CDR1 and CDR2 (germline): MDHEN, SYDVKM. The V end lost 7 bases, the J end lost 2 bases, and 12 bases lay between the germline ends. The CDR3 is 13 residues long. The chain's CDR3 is CASIRGGTYEQYF. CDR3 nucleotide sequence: TGTGCCAGCATTCGAGGCGGTACCTACGAGCAGTACTTC.

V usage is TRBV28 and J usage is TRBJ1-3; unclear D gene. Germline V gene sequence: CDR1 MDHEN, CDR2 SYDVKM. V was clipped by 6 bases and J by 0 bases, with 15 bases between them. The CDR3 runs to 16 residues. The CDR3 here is CASSPTGVSSGNTIYF. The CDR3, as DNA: TGTGCCAGCAGCCCTACCGGGGTAAGCTCTGGAAACACCATATATTTT.

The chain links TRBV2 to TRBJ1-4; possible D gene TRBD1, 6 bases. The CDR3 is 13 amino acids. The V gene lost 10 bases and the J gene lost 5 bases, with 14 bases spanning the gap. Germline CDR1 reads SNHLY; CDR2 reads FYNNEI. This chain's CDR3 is CAILGAANEKLFF. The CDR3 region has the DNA TGTGCCATCCTGGGGGCGGCCAATGAAAAACTGTTTTTT.

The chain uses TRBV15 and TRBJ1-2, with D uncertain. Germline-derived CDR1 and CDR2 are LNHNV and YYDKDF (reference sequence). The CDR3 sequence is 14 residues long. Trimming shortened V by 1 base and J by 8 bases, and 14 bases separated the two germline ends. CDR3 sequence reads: CATSRVGGAGGYTF. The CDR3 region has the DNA TGTGCCACCAGCAGAGTTGGTGGCGCCGGGGGCTACACCTTC.

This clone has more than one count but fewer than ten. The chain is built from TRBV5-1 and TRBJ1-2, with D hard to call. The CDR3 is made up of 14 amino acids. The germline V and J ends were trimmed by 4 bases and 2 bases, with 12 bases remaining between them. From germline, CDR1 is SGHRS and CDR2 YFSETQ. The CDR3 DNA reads TGCGCCAGCAGCCTTCTCGACGGGAACTATGGCTACACCTTC. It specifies CASSLLDGNYGYTF.